This TCR beta chain was sequenced in a study of shared clonotypes between healthy human individuals. Study conclusions and caveats: An anticipated effect of sequencing depth on clonotype sharing among donors was recognized.

The table came from immunoSEQ multiplex PCR; TCRdb's copy has only in-frame clones and leaves some out. The sample consists of around 180,000 clones, 85% to 95% of them appearing once. V was pared by 5 bases and J by 7 bases, with 9 bases of the junction left unmatched. Germline-derived CDR1 and CDR2 are SEHNR and FQNEAQ (reference sequence). The CDR3 consists of 15 residues. This clone has only one observation. The target antigen is unknown. The chain combines TRBV7-9 with TRBJ2-1; 9 positions match TRBD1. This clonotype originated in a woman aged 25-40 years in good health. Sequences were obtained from naive CD4+ T cells sorted from blood. Subset defined: CD45RA+ positively selected. CDR3 sequence (DNA): TGTGCCAGCAGCATAGGACAGGGGCGCTTAAATGAGCAGTTCTTC. It yields the protein CASSIGQGRLNEQFF.